These 15 T cell receptor beta chains originate from one sample sequenced in a study of blood T cell repertoires in COVID-19. TCRdb's table, derived via immunoSEQ multiplex PCR, lists solely in-frame clones and lacks some. This table has approximately 180,000 clones, roughly 87% appearing once. Input material: PBMCs or T cells enriched from blood (not recorded which). These receptor sequences come from a woman aged 40 to 50 with acute COVID-19.

The gene calls are TRBV10-3 and TRBJ2-3; TRBD2 matches at 9 bases. The J segment lost 1 base and the V segment lost 5 bases, leaving 4 bases of the junction unmatched. CDR1 and CDR2 from the germline V gene are ENHRY and SYGVKD. The CDR3 is 15 residues long. The DNA of the CDR3 is TGTGCCATCAGTAGTTTAGCGGGAGGCACAGATACGCAGTATTTT. Translating it yields CAISSLAGGTDTQYF.

The CDR3 protein is CATKRDGGETQYF. CDR3 DNA sequence: TGTGCCACCAAGCGGGATGGGGGAGAGACCCAGTACTTC. V gene TRBV28 combines with J gene TRBJ2-5; 7 nucleotides agree with TRBD2. Germline CDR1 reads MDHEN; CDR2 reads SYDVKM. Trimming took 10 bases from V and 4 from J; bases not matched to a gene: 9. This CDR3 region has 13 residues.

CDR3 coding DNA: TGTGCCAGCAGCCAAGATACAGGCTCTGGGGCCAACGTCCTGACTTTC. This translates into CASSQDTGSGANVLTF. The V and J genes are TRBV4-2 and TRBJ2-6, with a tentative D call TRBD1 (5 bases). Germline V lookup: CDR1 LGHNA, CDR2 YNFKEQ. The CDR3 contains 16 residues. V shed 0 bases and J shed 0 bases, with 6 bases lying between them.

The chain combines TRBV19 with TRBJ1-2; 10 bases match TRBD1. Germline CDR1 reads LNHDA; CDR2 reads SQIVND (reference sequence). The CDR3 is made up of 16 amino acids. The junction had 6 bases not matched to a gene; V was cut back by 3 bases and J by 2 bases. The CDR3, as DNA: TGTGCCAGTAGTATGGGACAGGGGTTTTCGAACTATGGCTACACCTTC. Its protein is CASSMGQGFSNYGYTF.

The CDR3, as DNA: TGTGCCAGCAGTCACAACGACAGGGCAGATGGCTACACCTTC. Amino acids: CASSHNDRADGYTF. The genes are TRBV14 and TRBJ1-2; TRBD1 matches at 7 bases. The CDR3 is 14 residues long. V was pared by 6 bases and J by 6 bases, with 10 bases of the junction left unmatched. The V gene's germline CDR1 is SGHDN and CDR2 FVKESK.

Concerning this clone: Other DNA sequences in this sample translate to the same CDR3. The chain carries TRBV5-4 and TRBJ2-3; 10 positions match TRBD1. Germline trimming cut 4 bases from V and 1 base from J; bases unmatched to any gene: 3. CDR3 length: 15 residues. Germline-derived CDR1 and CDR2 are SGHNT and YYREEE (reference sequence). DNA for the CDR3: TGTGCCAGCAGCCAAGACAGGGGGCGCACAGATACGCAGTATTTT. It translates to CASSQDRGRTDTQYF.

The chain recombines TRBV7-2 with TRBJ2-2; a weak D match, TRBD2 (5 bases). This CDR3 comprises 14 residues. Trimming took off 8 bases at V and 5 bases at J, with 15 bases between the two ends. Germline-derived CDR1 and CDR2 are SGHTA and FQGNSA. Written as DNA, the CDR3 is TGTGCCAGCGGCGAACGGTCGGGGACCGGGGAGCTGTTTTTT. This gives the protein CASGERSGTGELFF. Based on the CDR3 plus reference TRBV7-2 and TRBJ2-2, the full variable domain is GAGVSQSPSNKVTEKGKDVELRCDPISGHTALYWYRQSLGQGLEFLIYFQGNSAPDKSGLPSDRFSAERTGGSVSTLTIQRTQQEDSAVYLCASGERSGTGELFFGEGSRLTVL.

This clone was observed a few times. This chain joins TRBV7-2 and TRBJ1-6; TRBD1 agrees at 9 bases. The germline gives CDR1 SGHTA, CDR2 FQGNSA. Losses at the gene ends were 4 bases for V and 10 bases for J; bases not matched to a gene: 8. The CDR3 sequence is 15 residues long. The CDR3 nucleotides read TGTGCCAGCAGCTCCCTGGGACAGGGAAGATCACCCCTCCACTTT. Protein sequence: CASSSLGQGRSPLHF.

The V call is TRBV7-9, the J call TRBJ1-1, with D possibly TRBD1 on 6 matching bases. Germline V CDR1 and CDR2: SEHNR, FQNEAQ (reference sequence). The CDR3 runs to 15 residues. V lost 5 bases to trimming and J lost 1 base, with 14 bases between them. The CDR3 protein is CASSDWDTKNTEAFF. For the CDR3, the DNA is TGTGCCAGCAGCGACTGGGACACCAAGAACACTGAAGCTTTCTTT.

The chain employs TRBV6-5 and TRBJ1-2, with 7 positions matching TRBD1. Germline V gene sequence: CDR1 MNHEY, CDR2 SVGAGI. The trim removed 0 bases at V and 0 bases at J, leaving 4 bases unmatched. There are 16 residues in the CDR3. The CDR3 DNA sequence: TGTGCCAGCAGTTACTCGAGAGGGGGCACTAACTATGGCTACACCTTC. It translates to CASSYSRGGTNYGYTF.

The chain employs TRBV7-8 and TRBJ1-6; D remains ambiguous. The V gene's germline CDR1 is SGHVS and CDR2 FQNEAQ. The CDR3 sequence is 14 residues long. Trimming cost V 5 bases and J 9 bases, with 14 bases left between them. The CDR3 DNA reads TGTGCCAGCAGCCATACAGTGCCCGGTTCACCCCTCCACTTT. It specifies CASSHTVPGSPLHF.

This clone was seen a handful of times. The rearrangement links TRBV7-9 to TRBJ2-1, with D tentatively TRBD2 (5 bases). V lost 3 bases and J lost 8, with 11 bases in between. CDR1 is SEHNR and CDR2 is FQNEAQ in the germline V gene (reference sequence). This CDR3 contains 13 residues. CDR3: CASSFSADHEQFF. CDR3 nucleotides: TGTGCCAGCAGCTTTAGCGCGGACCATGAGCAGTTCTTC.

This chain joins TRBV7-8 and TRBJ1-3; D is unclear. This CDR3 is built from 16 residues. The V end lost 4 bases, the J end lost 1 base, and 14 bases lay between the germline ends. Per germline, CDR1 SGHVS and CDR2 FQNEAQ. The CDR3 DNA reads as TGTGCCAGCAGCTCAAGGGAGAGGGAATCTGGAAACACCATATATTTT. Residues: CASSSRERESGNTIYF.

Only one count was recorded for this clone. This sample also contains other DNA sequences that code for the same CDR3. The V and J genes are TRBV18 and TRBJ2-3; D is ambiguous. CDR1 and CDR2 from the germline V gene are KGHSH and LQKENI. The V end was cut by 2 bases, the J end by 3 bases, with 3 bases between. There are 12 residues in the CDR3. CDR3 loop: CASSPSTDTQYF. In DNA, the CDR3 is TGTGCCAGCTCACCATCAACAGATACGCAGTATTTT.

V gene TRBV2 combines with J gene TRBJ1-4, with D perhaps TRBD1 (6 bases). The V end lost 6 bases, the J end lost 3 bases, and 17 bases lay between the germline ends. There are 16 residues in the CDR3. Germline CDR1 is SNHLY and CDR2 is FYNNEI. The CDR3 coding sequence is TGTGCCAGCAGAGGCACAGGGCGGTTGGCTAATGAAAAACTGTTTTTT. This sequence encodes CASRGTGRLANEKLFF.